These 29 T cell receptor beta chains originate from one sample sequenced in a study of spatial heterogeneity in lung cancer. Stated time point: sample taken at primary tumor resection. TCRdb re-called the 5' RACE reads through MiXCR, storing one row per CDR3 protein. The data show more than 80,000 distinct CDR3 sequences, 12% seen once. Sequencing was performed on PBMCs, taken at surgery. The receptors originated from a male donor with early-stage non-small cell lung cancer.

A few counts support this clonotype. This chain links TRBV28 with TRBJ1-5; 9 nucleotides align to TRBD1. The CDR3 covers 16 residues. Losses at the gene ends were 5 bases for V and 0 bases for J; bases not matched to a gene: 5. The germline V gene encodes CDR1 MDHEN and CDR2 SYDVKM. CDR3 DNA: TGTGCCAGCAGTCTCGACAGGGGGTATAGCAATCAGCCCCAGCATTTT. This encodes CASSLDRGYSNQPQHF.

The table lists this clonotype with a few counts. The chain recombines TRBV5-8 with TRBJ2-5; D may be TRBD1 (5 bases). V lost 0 bases to trimming and J lost 0 bases, with 12 bases between them. This CDR3 is built from 16 residues. CDR1 SGHTS and CDR2 YDEGEE come from the germline V gene. CDR3 sequence reads: CASSLEGVRYQETQYF. In nucleotides, the CDR3 is TGTGCCAGCAGCTTGGAAGGGGTCCGGTACCAAGAGACCCAGTACTTC. The full variable domain, its missing parts supplied by reference TRBV5-8 and TRBJ2-5, is EAGVTQSPTHLIKTRGQQATLRCSPISGHTSVYWYQQALGLGLQFLLWYDEGEERNRGNFPPRFSGRQFPNYSSELNVNALELEDSALYLCASSLEGVRYQETQYFGPGTRLLVL.

V is TRBV20-1 and J is TRBJ2-1; 7 bases match TRBD2. The V and J ends lost 5 bases and 0 bases, in that order; junction bases with no gene match: 4. The CDR3 has 14 residues. In germline, CDR1 is DFQATT, CDR2 SNEGSKA (reference sequence). DNA for the CDR3: TGCAGTGCTCGACTAGCAGACTCCTACAATGAGCAGTTCTTC. Translating gives CSARLADSYNEQFF.

The rearrangement joins TRBV29-1 to TRBJ2-3, with 11 nucleotides matching TRBD2. The CDR3 length is 14 residues. V gave up 7 bases and J gave up 2 bases; unmatched junction bases: 5. In germline, CDR1 is SQVTM, CDR2 ANQGSEA. CDR3 in DNA: TGCAGCGCACTAGCGGGGGCCGTCACAGATACGCAGTATTTT. Translation: CSALAGAVTDTQYF.

This clonotype has just a few counts. The rearrangement links TRBV6-2 or TRBV6-3 to TRBJ2-3; TRBD1 matches 9 bases. Germline CDR1 and CDR2: MNHEY and SVGEGT. The CDR3 spans 15 residues. V trimming: 5 bases; J trimming: 5 bases; junction bases outside the gene matches: 8. The CDR3 DNA reads as TGTGCCAGCAGTAACCCGACAGGGGGGAGAGATACGCAGTATTTT. This encodes CASSNPTGGRDTQYF.

This clonotype was recorded a few times. The genes are TRBV28 and TRBJ2-3; D gene uncertain. Germline CDR1 is MDHEN and CDR2 is SYDVKM. The length of the CDR3 is 13 residues. V was shortened by 6 bases and J by 1 base, with 8 bases between the two germline ends. The chain's CDR3 is CASSRAGTDTQYF. DNA for the CDR3: TGTGCCAGCAGCCGGGCGGGCACAGATACGCAGTATTTT.

The chain recombines TRBV3-1 with TRBJ2-1; 8 bases fit TRBD2. The CDR3 consists of 16 residues. Trimming cost V 3 bases and J 6 bases; bases outside gene matches: 10. CDR1 LGHDT and CDR2 YNNKEL come from the germline V gene (reference sequence). The CDR3 region is CASSHPGLASGNEQFF. The CDR3 region has the DNA TGTGCCAGCAGCCATCCTGGACTAGCAAGCGGCAATGAGCAGTTCTTC.

The chain uses TRBV7-8 and TRBJ2-5, with D possibly being TRBD1 or TRBD2 (5 bases each). Trimming took 5 bases from V and 1 from J, leaving 11 bases between them. Germline V gene data show CDR1 as SGHVS and CDR2 as FQNEAQ. This CDR3 has 14 amino acids. CDR3: CASSKRDGQETQYF. In DNA, the CDR3 is TGTGCCAGCAGCAAACGGGACGGCCAAGAGACCCAGTACTTC.

For this clonotype: The conserved closing phenylalanine or tryptophan is absent in this CDR3, likely reflecting a read error. This rearrangement joins TRBV6-5 to TRBJ1-4; possibly TRBD1 for D (5 bases). V shed 0 bases and J shed 7 bases, with 12 bases lying between them. Germline V lookup: CDR1 MNHEY, CDR2 SVGAGI. The CDR3 sequence is 15 residues long. The CDR3: CASSYSSGYGEKLFS. CDR3 bases: TGTGCCAGCAGTTACTCTTCAGGGTACGGTGAAAAACTGTTTTCT.

The chain recombines TRBV7-2 with TRBJ2-7; the D gene is possibly TRBD1 (6 bases). V was shortened by 5 bases and J by 3 bases, with 11 bases between the two germline ends. The germline gives CDR1 SGHTA, CDR2 FQGNSA. This CDR3 is built from 13 residues. Written as DNA, the CDR3 is TGTGCCAGCAGCGCCAGACAGGTCTACGAGCAGTACTTC. The encoded protein is CASSARQVYEQYF.

The sample holds a few counts of this clonotype. The J gene is TRBJ2-1, the V gene TRBV28; D not certain. The CDR3 has 11 residues. Germline V gene lookup returns CDR1 MDHEN and CDR2 SYDVKM. The V end lost 1 base, the J end lost 10 bases, and 5 bases lay between the germline ends. CDR3 DNA sequence: TGTGCCAGCAGTTTATCCCGGGAGCAGTTCTTC. This codes for CASSLSREQFF.

The chain recombines TRBV4-1 with TRBJ1-2; no clear D. V lost 1 base and J lost 8, with 20 bases in between. The CDR3 covers 16 residues. Germline CDR1 MGHRA, CDR2 YSYEKL. CDR3 coding DNA: TGCGCCAGCAGCCAAGGGGAGGGTCGAGAGACTTACGGCTACACCTTC. Translating it yields CASSQGEGRETYGYTF.

The rearrangement uses TRBV10-1 and TRBJ2-5; 8 bases are shared with TRBD1. V shed 6 bases, J shed 7 bases, and the junction held 16 bases outside the gene matches. Germline V lookup: CDR1 WNHNN, CDR2 SYGVQD (reference sequence). This CDR3 has 16 amino acids. This CDR3 is CASSSYTGGKEGTQYF. CDR3 nucleotide sequence: TGCGCCAGCAGCAGCTACACAGGGGGGAAGGAAGGGACCCAGTACTTC.

The chain recombines TRBV20-1 with TRBJ2-7; unclear D gene. Germline lookup yields CDR1 DFQATT and CDR2 SNEGSKA (reference sequence). Trimming took off 7 bases at V and 3 bases at J, with 16 bases between the two ends. The length of the CDR3 is 13 residues. The CDR3 DNA reads as TGCAGTGTGAAGGCCCCGGTAGTCTACGAGCAGTACTTC. Translation: CSVKAPVVYEQYF.

This clonotype was seen ten or more times. V is TRBV12-3 or TRBV12-4 and J is TRBJ2-5, with D perhaps matching TRBD1 (6 bases). CDR3 length equals 16 residues. Trimming took 5 bases from V and 1 from J, leaving 17 bases between them. CDR3 sequence reads: CASSTHQGPPQETQYF. The CDR3, as DNA: TGTGCCAGCAGTACACACCAGGGGCCTCCCCAAGAGACCCAGTACTTC.

CDR3 sequence reads: CASSRVGQTNTGELFF. The DNA of the CDR3 is TGCGCCAGCAGCCGGGTAGGCCAGACGAACACCGGGGAGCTGTTTTTT. The chain joins TRBV5-1 to TRBJ2-2; D gene uncertain. The CDR3 contains 16 residues. The V end lost 4 bases, the J end lost 0 bases, and 13 bases lay between the germline ends. Per the germline V gene, CDR1 is SGHRS and CDR2 is YFSETQ.

This clonotype was picked up a small number of times. V gene TRBV7-2 combines with J gene TRBJ2-7; D might be TRBD1 or TRBD2, each matching 5 bases. Germline CDR1 SGHTA, CDR2 FQGNSA. The length of the CDR3 is 14 residues. The V end was cut by 5 bases, the J end by 2 bases, with 13 bases between. CDR3: CASSVGPGPYEQYF. CDR3 in DNA: TGTGCCAGCAGCGTGGGACCGGGTCCCTACGAGCAGTACTTC.

The gene calls are TRBV20-1 and TRBJ2-1, with 12 bases lining up with TRBD2. The CDR3 length is 15 residues. CDR1 is DFQATT, CDR2 SNEGSKA, per germline (reference sequence). V was pared by 3 bases and J by 7 bases, with 7 bases of the junction left unmatched. This chain's CDR3 is CSASGLAGGFNEQFF. The CDR3 nucleotides read TGCAGTGCTAGCGGGCTAGCGGGGGGGTTTAATGAGCAGTTCTTC.

This clonotype was counted ten times or more. The rearrangement joins TRBV24-1 to TRBJ2-3; TRBD1 agrees at 7 bases. V lost 2 bases, J lost 4 bases, and 5 bases stayed unmatched. There are 15 residues in the CDR3. The germline gives CDR1 KGHDR, CDR2 SFDVKD. The CDR3 DNA reads TGTGCCACCAGTGATTCCGGGACAGCTTCAGATACGCAGTATTTT. Amino acids: CATSDSGTASDTQYF.

This clonotype was picked up a small number of times. The V gene is TRBV6-2 or TRBV6-3, the J gene TRBJ1-5; D is unclear. The germline V gene has CDR1 MNHEY and CDR2 SVGEGT. The ends were cut back, 2 bases at V and 3 bases at J, with 11 bases in the middle. The CDR3 consists of 15 residues. CDR3 nucleotides: TGTGCCAGCAGTTACGAAGGGAGGAACAATCAGCCCCAGCATTTT. Protein: CASSYEGRNNQPQHF.

The chain has TRBV6-2 or TRBV6-3 and TRBJ1-2; D remains unclear. CDR1 is MNHEY, CDR2 SVGEGT, per germline. V was pared by 2 bases and J by 8 bases, with 6 bases between. The CDR3 is 11 amino acids. The CDR3 protein is CASSYPPGYTF. CDR3 DNA: TGTGCCAGCAGTTACCCGCCCGGCTACACCTTC.

This clonotype was seen more than once but under ten times. The V call is TRBV5-1, the J call TRBJ2-3, with 7 positions matching TRBD2. This CDR3 is built from 16 residues. V was clipped by 1 base and J by 2 bases; unmatched bases: 7. CDR1 and CDR2 (germline): SGHRS, YFSETQ. The CDR3 DNA follows: TGCGCCAGCAGCTTGCGGCTAGCGGAATTCACAGATACGCAGTATTTT. It encodes CASSLRLAEFTDTQYF.

The table lists this clonotype with many counts. The rearrangement uses TRBV5-6 and TRBJ2-1; D gene uncertain. The germline CDR1 and CDR2 sequences are SGHDT and YYEEEE. This CDR3 spans 14 amino acids. V lost 4 bases, J lost 4 bases, and 12 bases lay in between. The CDR3 protein is CASSPRGPYNEQFF. CDR3 nucleotide sequence: TGTGCCAGCAGCCCTCGTGGACCATACAATGAGCAGTTCTTC.

This clonotype was observed many times. The rearrangement joins TRBV13 to TRBJ2-5; D not certain. Between the trimmed V and J ends, which lost 2 bases and 4 bases, there was a span of 11 bases. This CDR3 has 14 amino acids. The germline gives CDR1 PRHDT, CDR2 FYEKMQ (reference sequence). The CDR3 region is CASSLLGGRETQYF. CDR3 in DNA: TGTGCCAGCAGCTTACTGGGTGGTCGAGAGACCCAGTACTTC.

This clonotype was seen at least ten times. V gene TRBV7-2 combines with J gene TRBJ1-5; D perhaps matches TRBD1 (6 bases). V gave up 4 bases and J gave up 7 bases, with 11 bases separating them. Per the germline V gene, CDR1 is SGHTA and CDR2 is FQGNSA. The CDR3 has 13 residues. CDR3 DNA: TGTGCCAGCAGCTCACAGGGATACCAGCCCCAGCATTTT. Amino acids: CASSSQGYQPQHF. The full variable domain, its missing parts supplied by reference TRBV7-2 and TRBJ1-5, is GAGVSQSPSNKVTEKGKDVELRCDPISGHTALYWYRQSLGQGLEFLIYFQGNSAPDKSGLPSDRFSAERTGGSVSTLTIQRTQQEDSAVYLCASSSQGYQPQHFGDGTRLSIL.

This clonotype appeared once. The J gene is TRBJ1-1, the V gene TRBV28; D uncertain. The V gene's germline CDR1 is MDHEN and CDR2 SYDVKM. The ends were cut back, 2 bases at V and 5 bases at J, with 18 bases in the middle. The CDR3 has 16 residues. The CDR3 here is CASSLVPPGPGTEAFF. In DNA, the CDR3 is TGTGCCAGCAGTTTAGTCCCCCCCGGGCCCGGGACTGAAGCTTTCTTT.

This clonotype appeared many times. The rearrangement links TRBV7-9 to TRBJ2-3; 7 bases are a match to TRBD2. The CDR3 spans 16 residues. Germline V lookup: CDR1 SEHNR, CDR2 FQNEAQ (reference sequence). J lost 2 bases, V lost 4 bases, and 9 bases had no gene match. The CDR3 loop is CASSSRSSGLTDTQYF. The CDR3 bases are TGTGCCAGCAGCTCAAGGAGTAGCGGGCTCACAGATACGCAGTATTTT.

This clonotype has just a few counts. V usage is TRBV15 and J usage is TRBJ2-1; D may be TRBD1 (5 bases). The V end was cut by 5 bases, the J end by 6 bases, with 14 bases between. The CDR3 runs 14 residues. Germline values: CDR1 LNHNV, CDR2 YYDKDF (reference sequence). This chain's CDR3 is CATSFGARSNEQFF. The CDR3 DNA follows: TGTGCCACCAGCTTTGGGGCCCGGTCCAATGAGCAGTTCTTC.

The chain uses TRBV25-1 and TRBJ2-5, with D tentatively TRBD2 (5 bases). The germline gives CDR1 MGHDK, CDR2 SYGVNS. The CDR3 spans 14 residues. The V end lost 4 bases, the J end lost 5 bases, and 14 bases lay between the germline ends. This CDR3 is CASSGAPGGETQYF. The CDR3 DNA reads as TGTGCCAGCAGTGGAGCCCCGGGCGGGGAGACCCAGTACTTC.